The 18 T cell receptor beta chains below come from one sample, sequenced in a study of T cell responses to AZD1222 COVID-19 vaccine. Produced via immunoSEQ multiplex PCR; TCRdb's table is partial and in-frame only. Of around 150,000 clones listed, about 89% were seen once; the top ten hold approximately 1.2%. This specimen consisted of peripheral blood, obtained 28 days after the second AZD1222 dose. These receptors came from an adult who received the AZD1222 COVID-19 vaccine.

The V call is TRBV2, the J call TRBJ2-1, with TRBD1 matching over 8 bases. Germline CDR1 is SNHLY and CDR2 is FYNNEI. V trimming: 6 bases; J trimming: 2 bases; junction bases outside the gene matches: 3. CDR3 length equals 14 residues. Here the CDR3 DNA reads TGTGCCAGCAGGGGACAGGAAACCTACAATGAGCAGTTCTTC. This codes for CASRGQETYNEQFF.

The rearrangement links TRBV18 to TRBJ1-1, with a tentative D call TRBD1 (6 bases). Germline V gene sequence: CDR1 KGHSH, CDR2 LQKENI. The CDR3 spans 15 residues. Trimming cost V 4 bases and J 1 base, with 13 bases left between them. The CDR3 sequence: CASSQNRVANTEAFF. Here the CDR3 DNA reads TGTGCCAGCTCACAAAACAGGGTTGCGAACACTGAAGCTTTCTTT.

V and J are TRBV3-1 (or the pseudogene TRBV3-2) and TRBJ2-3; D unresolved. In germline, CDR1 is LGHDT, CDR2 YNNKEL (reference sequence). The CDR3 covers 12 residues. V lost 1 base and J 7 bases, leaving 6 bases between the germline ends. CDR3 region: CASSQAGNTQYF. The DNA of the CDR3 is TGTGCCAGCAGCCAAGCTGGCAATACGCAGTATTTT.

The chain recombines TRBV10-3 with TRBJ1-2; D is unresolved. The CDR3 consists of 18 residues. Trimming removed 0 bases from V and 4 bases from J, with 21 bases in between. Germline loops: CDR1 ENHRY, CDR2 SYGVKD. In DNA form, the CDR3 reads TGTGCCATCAGTGAGTCGGTCGGGGTTTCATATCCAAGCTATGGCTACACCTTC. Translating it yields CAISESVGVSYPSYGYTF.

The chain has TRBV3-1 (or the pseudogene TRBV3-2) and TRBJ1-3; 7 bases are a match to TRBD1. The V segment lost 4 bases and the J segment 4 bases; nucleotides outside the gene matches: 7. This CDR3 is built from 15 residues. Germline assignment: CDR1 LGHDT and CDR2 YNNKEL (reference sequence). CDR3 sequence reads: CASSLTGDPGNTIYF. CDR3 nucleotides: TGTGCCAGCAGCCTAACAGGGGATCCGGGAAACACCATATATTTT.

As to this clone: In the same sample, other DNA sequences code for this CDR3. The rearrangement links TRBV27 to TRBJ1-1, with D tentatively TRBD1 (6 bases). The germline V gene has CDR1 MNHEY and CDR2 SMNVEV (reference sequence). CDR3 length: 13 residues. V gave up 3 bases and J gave up 4 bases, with 9 bases separating them. CDR3 sequence (DNA): TGTGCCAGCAGTTTCCGAGGGGGCACTGAAGCTTTCTTT. As protein: CASSFRGGTEAFF.

This clone has only one observation. The chain couples TRBV7-9 to TRBJ2-1, with 11 positions matching TRBD2. CDR1 is SEHNR and CDR2 is FQNEAQ in the germline V gene (reference sequence). Trimming cost V 5 bases and J 7 bases; bases outside gene matches: 10. The CDR3 consists of 16 residues. DNA for the CDR3: TGTGCCAGCAGCCTAAGCATAGCGGGAGGGGGTAATGAGCAGTTCTTC. Residues: CASSLSIAGGGNEQFF.

This chain uses TRBV5-1 with TRBJ1-4; tentatively, D is TRBD1 (6 bases). Trimming pared 2 bases from V and 4 bases from J, leaving 12 bases between. Germline CDR1 SGHRS, CDR2 YFSETQ. CDR3 length: 15 amino acids. For the CDR3, the DNA is TGCGCCAGCAGCTTTGGCGGGGGCGATAATGAAAAACTGTTTTTT. Protein sequence: CASSFGGGDNEKLFF.

This clone was detected once. This chain uses TRBV7-2 with TRBJ2-3; D not certain. V lost 4 bases and J lost 2, with 7 bases in between. Germline loops: CDR1 SGHTA, CDR2 FQGNSA. The CDR3 sequence is 13 residues long. The CDR3 nucleotides are TGTGCCAGCAGCTCACCCACCACAGATACGCAGTATTTT. Translation gives CASSSPTTDTQYF. Full variable domain (remainder filled in from reference TRBV7-2 and TRBJ2-3): GAGVSQSPSNKVTEKGKDVELRCDPISGHTALYWYRQSLGQGLEFLIYFQGNSAPDKSGLPSDRFSAERTGGSVSTLTIQRTQQEDSAVYLCASSSPTTDTQYFGPGTRLTVL.

The chain has TRBV6-5 and TRBJ1-2; D remains ambiguous. This CDR3 comprises 14 residues. Looked up from germline, CDR1 is MNHEY and CDR2 is SVGAGI. Trimming pared 5 bases from V and 2 bases from J, leaving 12 bases between. CDR3 nucleotide sequence: TGTGCCAGCAGTCCCATTCCACGAAACTATGGCTACACCTTC. Its protein is CASSPIPRNYGYTF.

This sequence joins TRBV4-1 and TRBJ2-7; TRBD1 is a possible D gene (6 bases). This CDR3 is 15 amino acids long. Trimming pared 2 bases from V and 0 bases from J, leaving 11 bases between. In germline, CDR1 is MGHRA, CDR2 YSYEKL. The CDR3 coding sequence is TGCGCCAGCAGCCAATCGGTCAGGGGCTCCTACGAGCAGTACTTC. This encodes CASSQSVRGSYEQYF.

This rearrangement joins TRBV19 to TRBJ2-3; no clear D gene. V gave up 6 bases and J gave up 5 bases, with 6 bases separating them. CDR1 is LNHDA, CDR2 SQIVND, per germline (reference sequence). The CDR3 length is 11 residues. CDR3 residues: CASSKGDTQYF. The CDR3 DNA reads as TGTGCCAGTAGCAAGGGAGATACGCAGTATTTT.

This sequence joins TRBV13 and TRBJ1-4; D gene unclear. The V end lost 1 base, the J end lost 4 bases, and 10 bases lay between the germline ends. Germline lookup yields CDR1 PRHDT and CDR2 FYEKMQ (reference sequence). This CDR3 region has 15 residues. CDR3 bases: TGTGCCAGCAGCTTAGAACGGTCGGGTAATGAAAAACTGTTTTTT. It codes for CASSLERSGNEKLFF.

The genes are TRBV28 and TRBJ2-7; 14 bases map to TRBD2. Germline assignment: CDR1 MDHEN and CDR2 SYDVKM. The CDR3 extends over 18 amino acids. V lost 6 bases to trimming and J lost 3 bases; unmatched junction nucleotides: 13. CDR3 amino acids: CASRRSWTSGRILYEQYF. For the CDR3, the DNA is TGTGCCAGCAGGAGATCGTGGACTAGCGGGAGGATTCTCTACGAGCAGTACTTC.

The table lists this clone with a count of one. J is TRBJ1-2 and V is TRBV3-1 (or the pseudogene TRBV3-2), with D hard to call. V lost 2 bases and J lost 2, with 6 bases in between. Germline V lookup: CDR1 LGHDT, CDR2 YNNKEL (reference sequence). CDR3 length equals 13 residues. In nucleotides, the CDR3 is TGTGCCAGCAGCCAACAGGTAAACTATGGCTACACCTTC. As protein: CASSQQVNYGYTF.

This chain joins TRBV4-1 and TRBJ2-3, with TRBD1 identical over 7 bases. The germline gives CDR1 MGHRA, CDR2 YSYEKL. J gave up 3 bases and V 4 bases, and 7 bases lay outside the gene matches. CDR3 length equals 15 residues. The CDR3 DNA sequence: TGCGCCAGCAGCCTCAGACAGGGTTTAACAGATACGCAGTATTTT. This gives the protein CASSLRQGLTDTQYF.

The chain uses TRBV2 and TRBJ1-1, with D possibly being TRBD1 (5 bases). CDR1 and CDR2 from the germline V gene are SNHLY and FYNNEI. This CDR3 region has 14 residues. The V end lost 10 bases, the J end lost 0 bases, and 15 bases lay between the germline ends. In DNA form, the CDR3 reads TGTGCCACCGGGACTGAAAGGTTGAACACTGAAGCTTTCTTT. Protein sequence: CATGTERLNTEAFF. Variable domain in full (rest from reference TRBV2 and TRBJ1-1): EPEVTQTPSHQVTQMGQEVILRCVPISNHLYFYWYRQILGQKVEFLVSFYNNEISEKSEIFDDQFSVERPDGSNFTLKIRSTKLEDSAMYFCATGTERLNTEAFFGQGTRLTVV.

This clone was seen only once. This chain joins TRBV9 and TRBJ2-7; D is undetermined. This CDR3 has 13 amino acids. Trimming shortened V by 0 bases and J by 2 bases, and 6 bases separated the two germline ends. Per germline, CDR1 SGDLS and CDR2 YYNGEE. CDR3 region: CASSVGRTYEQYF. The CDR3 DNA sequence: TGTGCCAGCAGCGTAGGGAGAACCTACGAGCAGTACTTC.